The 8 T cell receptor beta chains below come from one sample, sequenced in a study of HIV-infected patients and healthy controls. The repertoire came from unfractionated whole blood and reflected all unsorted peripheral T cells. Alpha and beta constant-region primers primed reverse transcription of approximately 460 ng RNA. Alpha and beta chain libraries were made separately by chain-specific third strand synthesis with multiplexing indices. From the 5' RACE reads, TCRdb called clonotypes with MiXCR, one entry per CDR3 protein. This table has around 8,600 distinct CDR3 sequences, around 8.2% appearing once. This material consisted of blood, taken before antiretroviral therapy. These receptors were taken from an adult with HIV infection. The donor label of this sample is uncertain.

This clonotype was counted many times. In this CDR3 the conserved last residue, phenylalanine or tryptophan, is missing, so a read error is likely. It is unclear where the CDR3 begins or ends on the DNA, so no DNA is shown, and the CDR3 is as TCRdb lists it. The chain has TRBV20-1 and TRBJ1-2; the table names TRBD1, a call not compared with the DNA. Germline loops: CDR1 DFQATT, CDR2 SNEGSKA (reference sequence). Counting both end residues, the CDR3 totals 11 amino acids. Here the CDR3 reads CSASYGAALAL.

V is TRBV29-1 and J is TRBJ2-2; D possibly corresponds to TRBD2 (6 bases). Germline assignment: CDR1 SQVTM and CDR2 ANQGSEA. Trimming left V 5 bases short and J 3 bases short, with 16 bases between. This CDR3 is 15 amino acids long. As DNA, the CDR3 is TGCAGCGTTCAAACGGGGGTTTTAGACACCGGGGAGCTGTTTTTT. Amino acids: CSVQTGVLDTGELFF.

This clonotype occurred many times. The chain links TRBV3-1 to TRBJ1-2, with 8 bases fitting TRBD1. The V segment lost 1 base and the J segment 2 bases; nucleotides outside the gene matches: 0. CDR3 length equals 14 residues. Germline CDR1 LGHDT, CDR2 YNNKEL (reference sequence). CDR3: CASSQGTGNYGYTF. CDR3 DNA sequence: TGTGCCAGCAGCCAAGGGACAGGGAACTATGGCTACACCTTC.

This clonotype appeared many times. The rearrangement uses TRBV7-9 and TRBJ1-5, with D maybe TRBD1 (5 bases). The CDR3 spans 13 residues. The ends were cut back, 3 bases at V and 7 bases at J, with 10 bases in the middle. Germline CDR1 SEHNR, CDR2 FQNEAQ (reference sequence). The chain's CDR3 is CASSLGRDQPQHF. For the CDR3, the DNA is TGTGCCAGCAGCTTGGGCAGGGACCAGCCCCAGCATTTT.

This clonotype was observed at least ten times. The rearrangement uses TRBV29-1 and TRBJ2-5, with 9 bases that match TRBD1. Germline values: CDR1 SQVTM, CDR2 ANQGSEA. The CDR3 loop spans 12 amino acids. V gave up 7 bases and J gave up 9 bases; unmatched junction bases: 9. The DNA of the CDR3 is TGCAGCGCCCGGACAGGGGCCGGCGCCCAGTACTTC. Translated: CSARTGAGAQYF.

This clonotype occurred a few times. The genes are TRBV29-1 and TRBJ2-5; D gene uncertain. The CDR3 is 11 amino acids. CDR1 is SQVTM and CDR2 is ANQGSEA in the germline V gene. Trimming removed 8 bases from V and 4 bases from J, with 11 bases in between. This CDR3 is CSTRHRETQYF. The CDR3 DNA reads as TGCAGCACTCGACACAGAGAGACCCAGTACTTC.

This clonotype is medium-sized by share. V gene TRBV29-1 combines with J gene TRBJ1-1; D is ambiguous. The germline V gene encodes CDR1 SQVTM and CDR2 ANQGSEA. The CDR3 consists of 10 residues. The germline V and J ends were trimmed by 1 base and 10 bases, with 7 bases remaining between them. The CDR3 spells CSVEGGRAFF. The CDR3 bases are TGCAGCGTTGAAGGGGGTCGAGCTTTCTTT.

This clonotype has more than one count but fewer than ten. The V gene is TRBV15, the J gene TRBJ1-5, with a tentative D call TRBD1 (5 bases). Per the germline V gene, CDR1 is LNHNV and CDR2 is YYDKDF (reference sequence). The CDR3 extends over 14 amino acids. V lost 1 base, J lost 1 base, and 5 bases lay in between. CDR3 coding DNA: TGTGCCACCAGCAGAGGACAGAGCAATCAGCCCCAGCATTTT. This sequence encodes CATSRGQSNQPQHF.